One sample yielded the 6 T cell receptor beta chains listed below, sequenced in a study of T cell responses to AZD1222 COVID-19 vaccine. Repertoires were generated with immunoSEQ multiplex PCR, while TCRdb's copy carries only in-frame clones and drops some. Altogether 95,000 to 150,000 clones are present, 92% being singletons, with the ten largest covering over 1.5%. The source material was peripheral blood, sampled on day 0 of AZD1222 vaccination. The source of these receptors is an adult in good health.

A single count supports this clone. The rearrangement uses TRBV3-1 (or the pseudogene TRBV3-2) and TRBJ2-5; 9 positions agree with TRBD2. CDR1 and CDR2 (germline): LGHDT, YNNKEL (reference sequence). After removal of 2 bases from V and 3 bases from J, the junction contained 4 bases not matched to a gene. The CDR3 sequence is 15 residues long. The CDR3 DNA is TGTGCCAGCAGCCAACTAGCGGGGACCAAAGAGACCCAGTACTTC. Amino acids: CASSQLAGTKETQYF.

The gene calls are TRBV18 and TRBJ1-2; the match to TRBD1 covers 10 bases. In germline, CDR1 is KGHSH, CDR2 LQKENI. V was pared by 4 bases and J by 2 bases, with 1 base of the junction left unmatched. CDR3 length: 14 amino acids. The CDR3 nucleotides read TGTGCCAGCTCACTGGACAGGGGGAACTATGGCTACACCTTC. Its protein is CASSLDRGNYGYTF.

CDR3 in amino acids: CASSYGQGASYGYTF. In DNA, the CDR3 is TGTGCCAGCAGTTACGGACAGGGGGCATCCTATGGCTACACCTTC. The chain combines TRBV6-5 with TRBJ1-2, with TRBD1 matching over 11 bases. Losses at the gene ends were 2 bases for V and 4 bases for J; bases not matched to a gene: 3. Germline V gene data show CDR1 as MNHEY and CDR2 as SVGAGI. This CDR3 has 15 amino acids.

The rearrangement uses TRBV4-1 and TRBJ2-5; 8 nucleotides align to TRBD2. V lost 3 bases to trimming and J lost 3 bases; unmatched junction nucleotides: 6. The CDR3 has 15 residues. In germline, CDR1 is MGHRA, CDR2 YSYEKL. The CDR3: CASSQPLAGKETQYF. The CDR3 DNA sequence: TGCGCCAGCAGCCAGCCTTTAGCGGGAAAAGAGACCCAGTACTTC.

The chain joins TRBV2 to TRBJ2-7, with 9 bases identical to TRBD2. The germline V gene has CDR1 SNHLY and CDR2 FYNNEI. J lost 4 bases, V lost 7 bases, and 8 bases had no gene match. This CDR3 is 14 amino acids long. The CDR3 region is CASKRVAGGYEQYF. The CDR3 bases are TGTGCCAGCAAGCGGGTGGCGGGGGGGTACGAGCAGTACTTC.

The chain is built from TRBV4-3 and TRBJ1-2, with TRBD1 matching 9 bases. CDR3 size: 14 residues. V shed 1 base, J shed 6 bases, and the junction held 3 bases outside the gene matches. The germline CDR1 and CDR2 sequences are LGHNA and YSLEER. CDR3: CASSQGQGDDGYTF. The DNA for the CDR3 is TGCGCCAGCAGCCAAGGACAGGGGGACGATGGCTACACCTTC.